This T cell receptor beta chain was sequenced for a study of T-cell reconstitution after alpha-beta-depleted transplantation in children. CDR1 is KGHSH, CDR2 LQKENI, per germline. The CDR3 has 18 amino acids. Germline trimming cut 6 bases from V and 0 bases from J; bases unmatched to any gene: 15. The library targeted TCRbeta and was prepared with unique molecular identifiers. TCRdb processed the PCR reads anew with MiXCR; each CDR3 protein has one entry. In the table there are approximately 240,000 distinct CDR3 sequences, under 9.5% of which are singletons. V usage is TRBV18 and J usage is TRBJ2-7; 9 nucleotides match TRBD1. This TCR came from a human donor who donated a stem cell graft to a child with acute lymphoblastic leukemia. The specimen comprised PBMCs from the stem cell graft donor, sampled from the stem cell graft. The CDR3 region is CASSLITDRGITSYEQYF. The CDR3 DNA follows: TGTGCCAGCTCGCTAATTACGGACAGGGGTATTACCTCCTACGAGCAGTACTTC.